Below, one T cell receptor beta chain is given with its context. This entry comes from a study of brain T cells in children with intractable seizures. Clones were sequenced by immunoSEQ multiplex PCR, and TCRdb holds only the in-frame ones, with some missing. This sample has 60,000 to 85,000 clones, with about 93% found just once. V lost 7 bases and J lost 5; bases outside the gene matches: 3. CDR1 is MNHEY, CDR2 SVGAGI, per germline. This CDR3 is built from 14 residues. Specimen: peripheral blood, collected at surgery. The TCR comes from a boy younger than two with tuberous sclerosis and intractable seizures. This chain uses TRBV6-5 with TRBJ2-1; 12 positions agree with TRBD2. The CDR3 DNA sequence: TGTGCCAGCAAGACTAGCGGGAGAAACAATGAGCAGTTCTTC. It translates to CASKTSGRNNEQFF.